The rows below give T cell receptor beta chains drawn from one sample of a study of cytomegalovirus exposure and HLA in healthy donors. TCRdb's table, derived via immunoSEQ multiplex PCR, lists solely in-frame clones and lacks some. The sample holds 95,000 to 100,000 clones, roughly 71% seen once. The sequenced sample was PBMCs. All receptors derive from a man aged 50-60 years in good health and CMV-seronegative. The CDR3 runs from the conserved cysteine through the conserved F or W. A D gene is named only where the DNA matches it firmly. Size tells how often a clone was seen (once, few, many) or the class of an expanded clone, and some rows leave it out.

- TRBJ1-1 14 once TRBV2 TGTGCCAGCAGTGAAGATAACAGGGACACTGAAGCTTTCTTT CASSEDNRDTEAFF
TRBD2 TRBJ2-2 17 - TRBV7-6 TGTGCCAGCAGCTTAGAACATAGCGGGAGTATCGCCGGGGAGCTGTTTTTT CASSLEHSGSIAGELFF
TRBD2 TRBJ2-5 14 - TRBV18 TGTGCCAGCTCACCGGTAGCGGGAGAGGAGACCCAGTACTTC CASSPVAGEETQYF
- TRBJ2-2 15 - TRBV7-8 TGTGCCAGCAGGGTTGCGGGACGTAACACCGGGGAGCTGTTTTTT CASRVAGRNTGELFF
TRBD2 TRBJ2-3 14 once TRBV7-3 TGTGCCAGCAGCTTAAGGCTAGCGGGAGATACGCAGTATTTT CASSLRLAGDTQYF
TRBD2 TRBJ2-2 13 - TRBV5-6 TGTGCCAGCAGCTCGGGGGGCACCGGGGAGCTGTTTTTT CASSSGGTGELFF
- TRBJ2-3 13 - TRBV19 TGTGCCAGTAGTCCGGACAGTTTCGGTACGCAGTATTTT CASSPDSFGTQYF
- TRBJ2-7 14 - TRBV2 TGTGCCAGCAGCGAAGAACAGGTCTCCTACGAGCAGTACTTC CASSEEQVSYEQYF
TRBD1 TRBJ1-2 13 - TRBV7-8 TGTGCCAGCAGCTTGACAGGGAAGGGGGGCTACACCTTC CASSLTGKGGYTF
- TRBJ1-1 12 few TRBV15 TGTGCCTCTGGACAGCGTAACACTGAAGCTTTCTTT CASGQRNTEAFF
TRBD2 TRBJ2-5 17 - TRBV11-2 TGTGCCAGCAGCTCACAAAGAACTAGCGGAGGGCCTGAAACCCAGTACTTC CASSSQRTSGGPETQYF
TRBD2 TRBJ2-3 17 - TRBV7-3 TGTGCCAGCAGCTTAGGGACTAGCGGGAGGGGCTCAGATACGCAGTATTTT CASSLGTSGRGSDTQYF
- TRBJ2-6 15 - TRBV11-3 TGTGCCAGCAGTCCCGGGGGCTCTGGGGCCAACGTCCTGACTTTC CASSPGGSGANVLTF
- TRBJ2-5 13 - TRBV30 TGTGCCTGGAGCGGCAAGTCAGGGGAGACCCAGTACTTC CAWSGKSGETQYF
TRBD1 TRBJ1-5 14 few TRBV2 TGTGCCAGCAACGAGGGGGCCGGGAATCAGCCCCAGCATTTT CASNEGAGNQPQHF
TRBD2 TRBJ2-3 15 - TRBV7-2 TGTGCCAGCAGCTTATCGCTAGCGGGGGCAGATACGCAGTATTTT CASSLSLAGADTQYF
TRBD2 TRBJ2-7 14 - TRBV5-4 TGTGCCAGCAGCTTGGGCGGGAGGCTCAACGAGCAGTACTTC CASSLGGRLNEQYF
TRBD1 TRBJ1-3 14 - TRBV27 TGTGCCACCCCTCGAGGACAGGGGGCTAACACCATATATTTT CATPRGQGANTIYF
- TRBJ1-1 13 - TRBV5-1 TGCGCCAGCAGCTTGGAGGGGGGGCAGGAAGCTTTCTTT CASSLEGGQEAFF
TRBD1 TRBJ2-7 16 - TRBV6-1 TGTGCCAGCAGTGAAGCGCTCGGGACAGGCTCCTACGAGCAGTACTTC CASSEALGTGSYEQYF
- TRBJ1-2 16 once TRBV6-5 TGTGCCAGCAGTTACAGTGGCCCCCGCACTAACTATGGCTACACCTTC CASSYSGPRTNYGYTF
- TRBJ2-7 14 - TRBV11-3 TGTGCCAGCAGCTTAGGCGGGACTGTAGGCGAGCAGTACTTC CASSLGGTVGEQYF
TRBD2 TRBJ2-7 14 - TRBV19 TGTGCCAGTAGCCCCGGGACTAGCGGGATCGAGCAGTACTTC CASSPGTSGIEQYF